The clone carrying this T cell receptor beta chain has only a few counts. Its target is not known. TCRdb itself ran the RACE reads through MiXCR, one entry per CDR3 protein. The sample yields tens of thousands of distinct CDR3 sequences, approximately 35% seen once. The data were obtained in a study of human T cells and chemical hapten exposure. Time point given: patch test 1, 2 weeks after DPC sensitization. Regarding treatment: therapeutic diphenylcyclopropenone sensitization with weekly scalp DPC. The CDR3 has 16 residues. The ends lost 0 bases at V and 3 bases at J; junction bases unmatched: 8. Germline lookup yields CDR1 DFQATT and CDR2 SNEGSKA (reference sequence). Study-wide results and caveats: The formation of large CDR3 similarity clusters by expanded TCRs significantly exceeded that of controls.

The chain carries TRBV20-1 and TRBJ1-1, with TRBD1 matching over 9 bases. The sequenced sample was whole blood, obtained in connection with sensitization to the hapten diphenylcyclopropenone (DPC). This TCR was sampled from a middle-aged man with alopecia areata. Some clones in this sample may be carry-over from other donors' samples. CDR3 in DNA: TGCAGTGCTAGAGAACCTAACAGGGGGCGGGACACTGAAGCTTTCTTT. Translating gives CSAREPNRGRDTEAFF.